Below, 21 T cell receptor beta chains from the same sample are listed, as sequenced in a study of TIL therapy for anti-PD-1-resistant metastatic lung cancer. Sample time point: pre-treatment sample, taken before nivolumab and TIL therapy. The libraries were made with immunoSEQ v3. Some clones are missing from TCRdb's copy, which holds only in-frame ones; the method was immunoSEQ multiplex PCR. The table includes roughly 60,000 clones, 87% detected once. The material was blood, obtained at baseline. The receptors were sampled from a person between 30 and 79 years old with non-small cell lung cancer.

This rearrangement joins TRBV5-1 to TRBJ2-1; 7 nucleotides match TRBD1. The CDR3 runs to 15 residues. CDR1 is SGHRS and CDR2 is YFSETQ in the germline V gene. The junction had 7 bases not matched to a gene; V was cut back by 3 bases and J by 4 bases. The CDR3 sequence is CASSSVGTVYNEQFF. CDR3 nucleotides: TGCGCCAGCAGCTCCGTCGGGACAGTATACAATGAGCAGTTCTTC.

V and J are TRBV25-1 and TRBJ2-7; 8 positions match TRBD1. The J segment lost 6 bases and the V segment lost 8 bases, leaving 9 bases of the junction unmatched. Germline V gene lookup returns CDR1 MGHDK and CDR2 SYGVNS. This CDR3 is 13 amino acids long. This CDR3 reads CASWDRLYGEQYF. The CDR3 DNA reads as TGTGCCAGCTGGGACAGGCTTTATGGCGAGCAGTACTTC.

This clone was detected only a few times. The chain recombines TRBV29-1 with TRBJ2-2; no reliable D call. The CDR3 runs 13 residues. CDR1 SQVTM and CDR2 ANQGSEA come from the germline V gene. V was pared by 0 bases and J by 7 bases, with 9 bases between. CDR3 sequence (DNA): TGCAGCGTTGAAGAGTATGACGGCGGGGAGCTGTTTTTT. Translating it yields CSVEEYDGGELFF.

The chain has TRBV2 and TRBJ2-7; 9 bases align to TRBD1. The CDR3 length is 15 residues. The trim removed 6 bases at V and 3 bases at J, leaving 9 bases unmatched. CDR1 is SNHLY, CDR2 FYNNEI, per germline. The CDR3 DNA reads TGTGCCAGCAGCTACCGGGACAGGGAGTACTACGAGCAGTACTTC. Its protein is CASSYRDREYYEQYF.

This sequence joins TRBV28 and TRBJ2-3, with 13 bases that match TRBD2. Germline CDR1 is MDHEN and CDR2 is SYDVKM. Trimming cost V 4 bases and J 5 bases; bases outside gene matches: 9. This CDR3 has 17 residues. The CDR3 loop reads CASSSPTSGRARDTQYF. CDR3 nucleotide sequence: TGTGCCAGCAGTTCCCCAACTAGCGGGAGGGCCAGAGATACGCAGTATTTT.

V gene TRBV10-3 combines with J gene TRBJ1-1, with 9 bases aligning to TRBD1. There are 12 residues in the CDR3. V lost 4 bases to trimming and J lost 6 bases; unmatched junction nucleotides: 0. The germline V gene has CDR1 ENHRY and CDR2 SYGVKD. The CDR3 nucleotides are TGTGCCATCAGTGGGACAGGGGCTGAAGCTTTCTTT. It translates to CAISGTGAEAFF.

V is TRBV7-2 and J is TRBJ2-5; 7 bases line up with TRBD2. The CDR3 covers 13 residues. Germline V gene data show CDR1 as SGHTA and CDR2 as FQGNSA. The trim removed 2 bases at V and 8 bases at J, leaving 5 bases unmatched. The CDR3 DNA reads TGTGCCAGCAGCTTAAGCGGGACTGGAACCCAGTACTTC. It encodes CASSLSGTGTQYF.

The chain employs TRBV6-1 and TRBJ1-2; D call uncertain. The ends were cut back, 2 bases at V and 4 bases at J, with 14 bases in the middle. Germline V CDR1 and CDR2: MNHNS, SASEGT. The CDR3 runs 15 residues. CDR3 protein: CASSERSAILYGYTF. The CDR3 coding sequence is TGTGCCAGCAGTGAAAGATCGGCTATCCTCTATGGCTACACCTTC.

This chain uses TRBV19 with TRBJ2-3, with D possibly being TRBD1 or TRBD2 (5 bases each). The CDR3 runs to 14 residues. Looked up from germline, CDR1 is LNHDA and CDR2 is SQIVND (reference sequence). V dropped 5 bases and J dropped 1 base, with 10 bases sitting between them. The CDR3 sequence: CASSWGPRTDTQYF. In nucleotides, the CDR3 is TGTGCCAGTAGTTGGGGACCCCGCACAGATACGCAGTATTTT.

This sequence joins TRBV3-1 (or the pseudogene TRBV3-2) and TRBJ2-3; D is perhaps TRBD2 (7 bases). CDR1 LGHDT and CDR2 YNNKEL come from the germline V gene (reference sequence). Trimming cost V 1 base and J 14 bases, with 19 bases left between them. The CDR3 is 14 amino acids. The CDR3 is CASSQAVTGGRLYF. CDR3 coding DNA: TGTGCCAGCAGCCAAGCGGTGACCGGGGGGCGATTGTATTTT.

The chain recombines TRBV10-2 with TRBJ2-1; TRBD2 matches at 9 bases. The CDR3 is 15 residues long. Germline loops: CDR1 WSHSY, CDR2 SAAADI. V trimming: 5 bases; J trimming: 1 base; junction bases outside the gene matches: 3. CDR3 bases: TGCGCCAGCAGTTCTAGCGGGAAATCCTACAATGAGCAGTTCTTC. Its protein product is CASSSSGKSYNEQFF.

The chain links TRBV28 to TRBJ2-7; 8 bases map to TRBD2. V lost 6 bases, J lost 3 bases, and 13 bases stayed unmatched. CDR1 is MDHEN, CDR2 SYDVKM, per germline. There are 16 residues in the CDR3. The CDR3 region is CASSPLTGREDYEQYF. The CDR3 DNA is TGTGCCAGCAGCCCCTTGACCGGGAGGGAAGACTACGAGCAGTACTTC.

The chain employs TRBV19 and TRBJ2-7; 10 positions match TRBD2. The CDR3 spans 15 residues. Per germline, CDR1 LNHDA and CDR2 SQIVND (reference sequence). J was trimmed by 3 bases and V by 5 bases; bases with no gene match: 7. CDR3 region: CASSPRTSGNYEQYF. The CDR3 DNA is TGTGCCAGTAGTCCAAGGACTAGCGGAAACTACGAGCAGTACTTC.

This clone has more than one count but fewer than ten. This chain links TRBV7-3 with TRBJ2-2, with TRBD2 matching over 8 bases. This CDR3 has 16 amino acids. Looked up from germline, CDR1 is SGHTA and CDR2 is FQGTGA. Trimming cost V 2 bases and J 1 base; bases outside gene matches: 3. CDR3 bases: TGTGCCAGCAGCTTACTCAGCGGGGGGAACACCGGGGAGCTGTTTTTT. It is translated as CASSLLSGGNTGELFF.

The chain carries TRBV7-2 and TRBJ2-3; no definite D call. Germline V gene lookup returns CDR1 SGHTA and CDR2 FQGNSA. V lost 2 bases and J 3 bases, leaving 12 bases between the germline ends. The CDR3 consists of 15 residues. The CDR3, as DNA: TGTGCCAGCAGCTTACAGCTGGTTAAAACAGATACGCAGTATTTT. Its translation is CASSLQLVKTDTQYF.

The chain employs TRBV10-3 and TRBJ1-2; D not certain. Germline V lookup: CDR1 ENHRY, CDR2 SYGVKD. The CDR3 has 14 residues. With 7 bases removed from V and 2 bases from J, the gap between germline ends came to 14 bases. The CDR3 DNA reads as TGTGCCATCACCGACGGTCGAGTCAACTATGGCTACACCTTC. This gives the protein CAITDGRVNYGYTF.

The chain is built from TRBV9 and TRBJ2-7; possible D gene TRBD2, 6 bases. Germline V gene sequence: CDR1 SGDLS, CDR2 YYNGEE. This CDR3 region has 14 residues. Trimming cost V 2 bases and J 5 bases, with 14 bases left between them. The CDR3, as DNA: TGTGCCAGCAGCGTGGCGGGATTTTTGGACGAGCAGTACTTC. It specifies CASSVAGFLDEQYF. Combining the CDR3 with reference TRBV9 and TRBJ2-7 gives the whole variable domain DSGVTQTPKHLITATGQRVTLRCSPRSGDLSVYWYQQSLDQGLQFLIQYYNGEERAKGNILERFSAQQFPDLHSELNLSSLELGDSALYFCASSVAGFLDEQYFGPGTRLTVT.

The chain couples TRBV4-1 to TRBJ2-7, with a weak D call TRBD1 (5 bases). This CDR3 is 14 amino acids long. In germline, CDR1 is MGHRA, CDR2 YSYEKL. Trimming took 0 bases from V and 4 from J, leaving 10 bases between them. For the CDR3, the DNA is TGCGCCAGCAGCCAAGATGGGGCTTTATACGAGCAGTACTTC. Protein: CASSQDGALYEQYF.

The rearrangement links TRBV19 to TRBJ1-1, with D unresolved. The germline V gene has CDR1 LNHDA and CDR2 SQIVND (reference sequence). Trimming pared 11 bases from V and 5 bases from J, leaving 15 bases between. CDR3 size: 12 residues. CDR3 DNA: TGTGCCTCCTTGAGTCGGAGGACTGAAGCTTTCTTT. It specifies CASLSRRTEAFF.

The chain has TRBV5-6 and TRBJ1-2; TRBD1 matches at 8 bases. This CDR3 has 14 amino acids. Germline CDR1 is SGHDT and CDR2 is YYEEEE. Trimming removed 4 bases from V and 8 bases from J; junction bases left unmatched: 10. As DNA, the CDR3 is TGTGCCAGCAGCCTGGGACAGGCTCTAAACGGCTACACCTTC. This sequence encodes CASSLGQALNGYTF.

The chain links TRBV29-1 to TRBJ2-7, with D possibly TRBD1 on 6 matching bases. The CDR3 covers 12 residues. Germline CDR1 is SQVTM and CDR2 is ANQGSEA. V dropped 0 bases and J dropped 7 bases, with 10 bases sitting between them. In DNA, the CDR3 is TGCAGCGTTGAAGAACAGGGTACGGAGCAGTACTTC. As protein: CSVEEQGTEQYF.